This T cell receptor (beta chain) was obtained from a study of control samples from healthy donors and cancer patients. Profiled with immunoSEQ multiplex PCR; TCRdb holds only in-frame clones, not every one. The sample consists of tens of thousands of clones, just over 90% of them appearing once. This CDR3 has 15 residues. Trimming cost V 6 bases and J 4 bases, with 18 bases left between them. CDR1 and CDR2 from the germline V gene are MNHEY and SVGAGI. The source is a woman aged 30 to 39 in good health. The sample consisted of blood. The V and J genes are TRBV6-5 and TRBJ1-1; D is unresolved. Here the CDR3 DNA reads TGTGCCAGCAGCCGGTTTGGGGAGCCGGGCACTGAAGCTTTCTTT. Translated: CASSRFGEPGTEAFF.